The 5 T cell receptor beta chains given below trace back to one sample, sequenced in a study of cytotoxic CD8 clonotypes in ibrutinib-treated CLL. Clones were sequenced by immunoSEQ multiplex PCR, and TCRdb holds only the in-frame ones, with some missing. The data contain fewer than 400,000 clones, 67% of them singletons. The sample in question was PBMCs, obtained after 36 months of ibrutinib treatment. Receptors originate from a human donor with chronic lymphocytic leukemia.

The table lists this clone with a few counts. The chain uses TRBV7-9 and TRBJ2-1; D remains unclear. V lost 0 bases to trimming and J lost 2 bases, with 8 bases between them. The CDR3 has 15 residues. The germline V gene encodes CDR1 SEHNR and CDR2 FQNEAQ (reference sequence). CDR3 DNA sequence: TGTGCCAGCAGCTTAGCGATGTTAGCCTACAATGAGCAGTTCTTC. The encoded protein is CASSLAMLAYNEQFF. Based on the CDR3 plus reference TRBV7-9 and TRBJ2-1, the full variable domain is DTGVSQNPRHKITKRGQNVTFRCDPISEHNRLYWYRQTLGQGPEFLTYFQNEAQLEKSRLLSDRFSAERPKGSFSTLEIQRTEQGDSAMYLCASSLAMLAYNEQFFGPGTRLTVL.

This chain joins TRBV6-5 and TRBJ1-1, with a weak D call TRBD1 (5 bases). Germline loops: CDR1 MNHEY, CDR2 SVGAGI. The CDR3 is 12 amino acids. The germline V and J ends were trimmed by 7 bases and 4 bases, with 10 bases remaining between them. As DNA, the CDR3 is TGTGCCAGCAAGGGGAGTCCCACTGAAGCTTTCTTT. Protein: CASKGSPTEAFF.

The rearrangement uses TRBV13 and TRBJ2-7, with D unclear. The germline CDR1 and CDR2 sequences are PRHDT and FYEKMQ (reference sequence). There are 15 residues in the CDR3. Between the trimmed V and J ends, which lost 5 bases and 3 bases, there was a span of 17 bases. CDR3 DNA sequence: TGTGCCAGCAGCAACCGTGGGCAGTCGGTCTACGAGCAGTACTTC. This codes for CASSNRGQSVYEQYF.

A few counts support this clone. The rearrangement links TRBV7-8 to TRBJ2-5; 7 positions agree with TRBD2. With 5 bases clipped from V and 5 bases from J, the junction kept 8 bases outside the gene matches. CDR3 length: 14 amino acids. The germline V gene encodes CDR1 SGHVS and CDR2 FQNEAQ. The CDR3 protein is CASSPRLAGETQYF. The DNA for the CDR3 is TGTGCCAGCAGCCCGCGACTAGCTGGGGAGACCCAGTACTTC. Using reference TRBV7-8 and TRBJ2-5 for the parts outside the CDR3, the full variable domain is GAGVSQSPRYKVAKRGQDVALRCDPISGHVSLFWYQQALGQGPEFLTYFQNEAQLDKSGLPSDRFFAERPEGSVSTLKIQRTQQEDSAVYLCASSPRLAGETQYFGPGTRLLVL.

The chain has TRBV5-1 and TRBJ1-2, with a tentative D call TRBD1 (5 bases). The CDR3 spans 15 residues. Germline values: CDR1 SGHRS, CDR2 YFSETQ. V dropped 1 base and J dropped 8 bases, with 18 bases sitting between them. The CDR3 DNA reads as TGCGCCAGCAGCTTGTGGCCGGGAGCACAGGACGGCTACACCTTC. Amino acid sequence: CASSLWPGAQDGYTF.